Sequencing of this T cell receptor (beta chain) was carried out in a study of blood T cells in healthy people across ages. Study-wide context: Researchers report that template switching captured about one barcoded beta molecule per two T cells.

Individuals who donated were healthy Caucasians from Russia aged about 6 to 100. Drawing of peripheral blood yielded 7.5 to 10 milliliters from each donor. The authors ran a second PCR of roughly 7 to 11 cycles using a sample-barcoded 5' primer and a J-beta primer mix. MiXCR, run by TCRdb on the 5' RACE reads, gives a single entry per CDR3 protein. The table has about 1.1 million distinct CDR3 sequences, roughly two fifths seen once. The TCR comes from a man between 18 and 35 years old in good health. The sequenced material came from blood.

CDR3 protein: CATTPTGGGTEAFF. The CDR3 bases are TGTGCCACCACTCCTACGGGGGGAGGTACTGAAGCTTTCTTT. The V call is TRBV10-3, the J call TRBJ1-1; perhaps TRBD1 as D (5 bases). V lost 10 bases, J lost 5 bases, and 20 bases lay in between. CDR1 and CDR2 from the germline V gene are ENHRY and SYGVKD. The CDR3 extends over 14 amino acids.